The clone carrying this T cell receptor (beta chain) was counted a few times. Its antigen is unidentified. V lost 6 bases to trimming and J lost 5 bases; unmatched junction nucleotides: 11. The germline V gene has CDR1 MDHEN and CDR2 SYDVKM. The CDR3 runs 15 residues. This sample was included in a study of T cells after yellow fever vaccination. Conversion of TCR transcripts into cDNA relied on 5'RACE template switching, which added a universal primer site and UMIs. TCRdb processed the 5' RACE reads anew with MiXCR; each CDR3 protein has one entry. The sample includes hundreds of thousands of distinct CDR3 sequences, roughly a sixth seen only once; the top ten take 15% to 20%. Study-wide results and limits: Clonotypes shared by both compartments, CD4 and CD8, made up a small share. From the bulk population, abundant clonotypes could contaminate and appear within FACS-sorted repertoires. Post-booster repertoires again held most primary-vaccination clones (just under 97% CD4, roughly 88% CD8).

This clonotype was obtained from a man aged 18-30 years who received the YFV17D yellow fever vaccine. This sample comprised PBMCs, obtained before the yellow fever booster vaccination. The V gene is TRBV28, the J gene TRBJ2-5, with 8 bases that match TRBD1. CDR3 bases: TGTGCCAGCAGCCGGGTCATGCAGGGGGCTGAGACCCAGTACTTC. This sequence encodes CASSRVMQGAETQYF.